This TCR beta chain was sequenced during a study of OX40 agonist ivuxolimab in advanced cancers. General study results and limits: Still undetermined is the antigen specificity of the expanded peripheral T cells.

J lost 5 bases, V lost 6 bases, and 3 bases had no gene match. This CDR3 region has 13 residues. Germline assignment: CDR1 MNHEY and CDR2 SMNVEV (reference sequence). For this clone: Antigen unknown.

Generated by immunoSEQ multiplex PCR, the TCRdb table keeps only in-frame clones and is missing some. Among some 7,000 clones, around 85% were seen once, and the ten largest hold less than 75%. The receptor was isolated from an adult with an advanced solid tumor such as melanoma, head and neck, liver or kidney cancer. The specimen was CD4+ or CD8+ T cells sorted from blood, collected in a trial of the OX40 agonist ivuxolimab. The V call is TRBV27, the J call TRBJ1-2, with 10 bases lining up with TRBD1. In nucleotides, the CDR3 is TGTGCCAGCAGCGCGGACAGGGGGTATGGCTACACCTTC. This codes for CASSADRGYGYTF.